These 22 T cell receptor beta chains came from one sample sequenced in a study of blood T cell repertoires in COVID-19. TCRdb's table, derived via immunoSEQ multiplex PCR, lists solely in-frame clones and lacks some. In the table there are about 48,000 clones, around 82% of which are singletons. The sequencing sample was made of peripheral blood. The source is a man aged 40-49 years with acute or convalescent COVID-19.

The CDR3 is CASSTGGAGYEQYF. CDR3 nucleotides: TGTGCCAGTAGTACAGGGGGCGCGGGCTACGAGCAGTACTTC. The chain links TRBV19 to TRBJ2-7; 8 bases are a match to TRBD1. Germline CDR1 reads LNHDA; CDR2 reads SQIVND (reference sequence). CDR3 length: 14 amino acids. Trimming took 4 bases from V and 3 from J; bases not matched to a gene: 5.

The V call is TRBV24-1, the J call TRBJ1-1, with TRBD1 as a possible D gene (5 bases). Trimming shortened V by 12 bases and J by 2 bases, and 15 bases separated the two germline ends. CDR3 length: 13 amino acids. Germline V CDR1 and CDR2: KGHDR, SFDVKD. The CDR3 reads CAAAGGSNTEAFF. DNA of the CDR3: TGTGCCGCCGCCGGGGGTTCAAACACTGAAGCTTTCTTT.

The chain is built from TRBV18 and TRBJ1-2, with D perhaps TRBD1 (6 bases). Germline loops: CDR1 KGHSH, CDR2 LQKENI. Trimming pared 5 bases from V and 2 bases from J, leaving 12 bases between. The CDR3 is 14 amino acids. The CDR3 reads CASSFSQGNYGYTF. In nucleotides, the CDR3 is TGTGCCAGCTCATTTTCCCAGGGGAACTATGGCTACACCTTC.

This chain connects TRBV7-8 to TRBJ1-4; 9 nucleotides line up with TRBD1. The length of the CDR3 is 15 residues. The trim removed 3 bases at V and 4 bases at J, leaving 3 bases unmatched. Germline assignment: CDR1 SGHVS and CDR2 FQNEAQ. CDR3 region: CASSFGGQGNEKLFF. The CDR3 coding sequence is TGTGCCAGCAGCTTCGGGGGACAGGGTAATGAAAAACTGTTTTTT.

This clone has a single count. V and J are TRBV18 and TRBJ2-3; D might be TRBD2 (5 bases). CDR1 KGHSH and CDR2 LQKENI come from the germline V gene. Trimming left V 8 bases short and J 2 bases short, with 17 bases between. The CDR3 extends over 15 amino acids. CDR3 in amino acids: CASTDDLRATDTQYF. CDR3 DNA sequence: TGTGCCAGCACCGACGACCTGCGGGCCACAGATACGCAGTATTTT.

The rearrangement links TRBV19 to TRBJ1-1, with 7 bases aligning to TRBD1. The CDR3 sequence is 15 residues long. CDR1 and CDR2 from the germline V gene are LNHDA and SQIVND (reference sequence). J was trimmed by 0 bases and V by 5 bases; bases with no gene match: 6. This chain's CDR3 is CASSGRTGLNTEAFF. CDR3 nucleotides: TGTGCCAGTAGTGGAAGGACAGGCCTGAACACTGAAGCTTTCTTT.

The V call is TRBV20-1, the J call TRBJ1-1; 7 nucleotides agree with TRBD1. J was trimmed by 9 bases and V by 3 bases; bases with no gene match: 4. The CDR3 is made up of 11 amino acids. Germline CDR1 and CDR2: DFQATT and SNEGSKA (reference sequence). In nucleotides, the CDR3 is TGCAGTGCTAGGACAGGGAAAAAAGCTTTCTTT. Translating gives CSARTGKKAFF.

This clone showed up just once. This chain joins TRBV7-9 and TRBJ2-5, with 9 bases that match TRBD2. The CDR3 has 15 residues. Germline loops: CDR1 SEHNR, CDR2 FQNEAQ (reference sequence). Trimming removed 8 bases from V and 2 bases from J; junction bases left unmatched: 9. The CDR3 bases are TGTGCCAGCGACACGGGACTAGCTCTACAAGAGACCCAGTACTTC. Encoded protein: CASDTGLALQETQYF.

The gene calls are TRBV6-5 and TRBJ1-2; possible D gene TRBD1, 6 bases. The CDR3 runs 14 residues. Germline assignment: CDR1 MNHEY and CDR2 SVGAGI. Trimming cost V 7 bases and J 5 bases, with 17 bases left between them. CDR3 residues: CASKEQGDGYGYTF. As DNA, the CDR3 is TGTGCCAGCAAAGAACAGGGTGACGGGTATGGCTACACCTTC.

The CDR3 sequence is CAITSGYSGNTIYF. As DNA, the CDR3 is TGTGCCATCACCTCAGGGTACTCTGGAAACACCATATATTTT. The V and J genes are TRBV10-3 and TRBJ1-3; D possibly corresponds to TRBD1 (5 bases). V was pared by 7 bases and J by 0 bases, with 10 bases between. The V gene's germline CDR1 is ENHRY and CDR2 SYGVKD. The CDR3 is made up of 14 amino acids.

V gene TRBV5-1 combines with J gene TRBJ1-3; no firm D call. Between the trimmed V and J ends, which lost 4 bases and 0 bases, there was a span of 11 bases. The germline V gene encodes CDR1 SGHRS and CDR2 YFSETQ. The length of the CDR3 is 15 residues. DNA for the CDR3: TGCGCCAGCAGCCACGACACCCACTCTGGAAACACCATATATTTT. It yields the protein CASSHDTHSGNTIYF. The whole variable domain, remainder taken from reference TRBV5-1 and TRBJ1-3, is KAGVTQTPRYLIKTRGQQVTLSCSPISGHRSVSWYQQTPGQGLQFLFEYFSETQRNKGNFPGRFSGRQFSNSRSEMNVSTLELGDSALYLCASSHDTHSGNTIYFGEGSWLTVV.

The gene calls are TRBV29-1 and TRBJ1-1; D remains ambiguous. V was cut by 5 bases and J by 0 bases, with 7 bases left in between. CDR3 length: 12 residues. Germline values: CDR1 SQVTM, CDR2 ANQGSEA. CDR3 DNA: TGCAGCGTTCAACATATGAACACTGAAGCTTTCTTT. Encoded protein: CSVQHMNTEAFF.

This clone has just one count. The chain joins TRBV5-4 to TRBJ1-1; D uncertain. The germline CDR1 and CDR2 sequences are SGHNT and YYREEE (reference sequence). V lost 3 bases to trimming and J lost 7 bases, with 13 bases between them. This CDR3 has 13 amino acids. The DNA for the CDR3 is TGTGCCAGCAGCTCACCGGGATCCGGTGAAGCTTTCTTT. Encoded protein: CASSSPGSGEAFF. The full variable domain, in which reference TRBV5-4 and TRBJ1-1 provide the parts outside the CDR3, is ETGVTQSPTHLIKTRGQQVTLRCSSQSGHNTVSWYQQALGQGPQFIFQYYREEENGRGNFPPRFSGLQFPNYSSELNVNALELDDSALYLCASSSPGSGEAFFGQGTRLTVV.

This clone was found once. The DNA of the CDR3 is TGTGCCAGTAGTATAGTGGGGCAGGGTAATTCACCCCTCCACTTT. It is translated as CASSIVGQGNSPLHF. V usage is TRBV19 and J usage is TRBJ1-6, with TRBD1 as a possible D gene (5 bases). Trimming removed 1 base at V and 6 bases at J, with 10 bases between. The CDR3 loop spans 15 amino acids. CDR1 and CDR2 from the germline V gene are LNHDA and SQIVND (reference sequence).

This CDR3 is CATSDPGLGQNGELFF. The DNA for the CDR3 is TGTGCCACCAGTGATCCGGGACTAGGACAGAACGGGGAGCTGTTTTTT. The gene calls are TRBV24-1 and TRBJ2-2; 8 bases are shared with TRBD2. The germline V gene has CDR1 KGHDR and CDR2 SFDVKD. Trimming cost V 3 bases and J 7 bases; bases outside gene matches: 9. The CDR3 contains 16 residues.

The gene calls are TRBV24-1 and TRBJ1-2; a possible D gene is TRBD1 (6 bases). With 3 bases removed from V and 1 base from J, the gap between germline ends came to 11 bases. From germline, CDR1 is KGHDR and CDR2 SFDVKD. The length of the CDR3 is 15 residues. The CDR3 nucleotides are TGTGCCACCAGTGATGCCGGGACAAGTAACTATGGCTACACCTTC. Translating gives CATSDAGTSNYGYTF.

This clone was counted only a few times. The CDR3 is CASSLGQGRNYGYTF. DNA of the CDR3: TGTGCCAGTAGTCTAGGACAGGGGCGGAACTATGGCTACACCTTC. The chain employs TRBV19 and TRBJ1-2, with TRBD1 matching over 9 bases. CDR3 size: 15 residues. The V segment lost 5 bases and the J segment 2 bases; nucleotides outside the gene matches: 6. The germline gives CDR1 LNHDA, CDR2 SQIVND (reference sequence). Complete variable domain (other parts from reference TRBV19 and TRBJ1-2): DGGITQSPKYLFRKEGQNVTLSCEQNLNHDAMYWYRQDPGQGLRLIYYSQIVNDFQKGDIAEGYSVSREKKESFPLTVTSAQKNPTAFYLCASSLGQGRNYGYTFGSGTRLTVV.

The rearrangement links TRBV10-3 to TRBJ2-2, with 8 bases fitting TRBD1. J gave up 4 bases and V 5 bases, and 6 bases lay outside the gene matches. CDR3 length: 15 residues. CDR1 and CDR2 from the germline V gene are ENHRY and SYGVKD. CDR3 amino acids: CAISSDRASTGELFF. CDR3 nucleotide sequence: TGTGCCATCAGTTCGGACAGGGCGTCCACCGGGGAGCTGTTTTTT.

V and J are TRBV6-1 and TRBJ2-7, with D uncertain. The CDR3 runs 13 residues. Germline V gene data show CDR1 as MNHNS and CDR2 as SASEGT. Trimming stripped 1 base from V and 6 bases from J, with 10 bases between. CDR3 sequence: CASSEVRHSEQYF. The DNA for the CDR3 is TGTGCCAGCAGTGAAGTCAGACATTCCGAGCAGTACTTC.

This sequence joins TRBV7-9 and TRBJ1-1, with 7 bases lining up with TRBD1. The trim removed 3 bases at V and 6 bases at J, leaving 7 bases unmatched. From germline, CDR1 is SEHNR and CDR2 FQNEAQ (reference sequence). This CDR3 has 14 amino acids. The CDR3 here is CASSFGQAWAEAFF. In DNA form, the CDR3 reads TGTGCCAGCAGCTTCGGACAGGCTTGGGCTGAAGCTTTCTTT.

The chain recombines TRBV29-1 with TRBJ1-2; D unclear. The CDR3 sequence is 13 residues long. The germline CDR1 and CDR2 sequences are SQVTM and ANQGSEA. The V end was cut by 4 bases, the J end by 4 bases, with 13 bases between. The CDR3, as DNA: TGCAGCGTTGGCGACAACGGAGGCTATGGCTACACCTTC. It yields the protein CSVGDNGGYGYTF. The full variable domain, with the rest looked up from reference TRBV29-1 and TRBJ1-2, is SAVISQKPSRDICQRGTSLTIQCQVDSQVTMMFWYRQQPGQSLTLIATANQGSEATYESGFVIDKFPISRPNLTFSTLTVSNMSPEDSSIYLCSVGDNGGYGYTFGSGTRLTVV.

This chain connects TRBV10-3 to TRBJ1-4; tentatively, D is TRBD1 (5 bases). V was pared by 3 bases and J by 3 bases, with 11 bases between. From germline, CDR1 is ENHRY and CDR2 SYGVKD. The CDR3 has 15 residues. Here the CDR3 reads CAISDSRQSNEKLFF. The CDR3 DNA sequence: TGTGCCATCAGTGACTCGAGACAGTCTAATGAAAAACTGTTTTTT.